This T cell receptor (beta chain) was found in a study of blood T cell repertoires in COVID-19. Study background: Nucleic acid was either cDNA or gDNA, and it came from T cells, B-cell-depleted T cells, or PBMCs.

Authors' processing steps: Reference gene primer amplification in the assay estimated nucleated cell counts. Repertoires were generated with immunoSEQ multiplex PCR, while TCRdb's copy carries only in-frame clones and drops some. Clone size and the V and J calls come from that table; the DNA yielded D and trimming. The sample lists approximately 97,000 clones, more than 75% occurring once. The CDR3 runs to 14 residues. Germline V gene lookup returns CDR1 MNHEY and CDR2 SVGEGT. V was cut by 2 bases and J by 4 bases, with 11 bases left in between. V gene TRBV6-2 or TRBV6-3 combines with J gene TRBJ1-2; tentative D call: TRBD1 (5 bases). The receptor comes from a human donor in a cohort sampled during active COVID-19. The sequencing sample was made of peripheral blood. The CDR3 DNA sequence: TGTGCCAGCAGTTACCTTTCCGACAGCTATGGCTACACCTTC. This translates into CASSYLSDSYGYTF.